This T cell receptor (beta chain) originates from a study of blood T cell repertoires in COVID-19. Study information: Acute and convalescent COVID-19 specimens originated in the United States, Italy and Spain. Sample material is recorded as cDNA or gDNA derived from T cells, B-cell-depleted T cells, or PBMCs.

Original processing methods: Nucleated cell counts were estimated from reference gene primer amplification. Clones were sequenced by immunoSEQ multiplex PCR, and TCRdb holds only the in-frame ones, with some missing. That table supplies the V and J calls and clone size; D and trimming were determined from the DNA. The sample contains approximately 120,000 clones, around nine tenths of which appear only once. Trimming pared 8 bases from V and 2 bases from J, leaving 18 bases between. This CDR3 comprises 15 residues. The germline gives CDR1 ENHRY, CDR2 SYGVKD. Material: peripheral blood. The clonotype was recovered from a woman of 80 years or more with acute or convalescent COVID-19. This chain uses TRBV10-3 with TRBJ2-5; D is perhaps TRBD1 (7 bases). Here the CDR3 DNA reads TGTGCCATCCAAGACAGGGATCGGGGGCAAGAGACCCAGTACTTC. Encoded protein: CAIQDRDRGQETQYF.